The present entry profiles one TCR beta chain with its context. The antigen remains unidentified. Produced via immunoSEQ multiplex PCR; TCRdb's table is partial and in-frame only. Of around 37,000 clones detected, about 89% appear once; the ten largest clones hold approximately 14%. The record originates from a study of regulatory and conventional T cells in RAG deficiency. Regarding the study as a whole: In Omenn syndrome, Treg and Tconv repertoires overlapped >85%.

This CDR3 is built from 15 residues. CDR1 is LNHNV and CDR2 is YYDKDF in the germline V gene (reference sequence). J lost 7 bases, V lost 6 bases, and 14 bases had no gene match. In addition, the sample was reused for a study of regulatory T cells. That source reports: The PCR used 52 TRBV and 13 TRBJ primers.

The rearrangement links TRBV15 to TRBJ2-7; TRBD1 agrees at 8 bases. This clonotype originated in a human donor in good health. The source material was CD8+ T cells sorted from blood. The DNA of the CDR3 is TGTGCCACCAGGAAAACCGGGACAGGAACGGTGGAGCAGTACTTC. This gives the protein CATRKTGTGTVEQYF.